The 27 T cell receptor beta chains given below trace back to one sample, sequenced in a study of Ad26.COV2.S vaccination and SARS-CoV-2 variants. As to treatment: 15 to 20 received Ad26.COV2.S at low or high dose, single or two shots; several received placebo; per-sample allocation not given. All samples were drawn on day 63, counting from the first vaccine or placebo injection. Assay: immunoSEQ multiplex PCR; the TCRdb copy retains only in-frame clones and omits some. The data show 350,000 to 500,000 clones, approximately 90% seen once. The sequenced sample was peripheral blood, obtained in a trial of Ad26.COV2.S vaccine versus placebo. The receptors were sampled from a person aged 18 to 59 who received the Ad26.COV2.S COVID-19 vaccine or a placebo.

CDR3 protein: CASSSGASTDTQYF. The CDR3 nucleotides are TGCGCCAGCAGCTCCGGGGCTAGCACAGATACGCAGTATTTT. The chain uses TRBV5-1 and TRBJ2-3; TRBD1 or TRBD2 may be the D gene (5 bases each). V lost 3 bases and J 0 bases, leaving 8 bases between the germline ends. Per the germline V gene, CDR1 is SGHRS and CDR2 is YFSETQ. The CDR3 contains 14 residues.

CDR3 bases: TGTGCCAGCAGTAAGACAGTCTACAATGAGCAGTTCTTC. This codes for CASSKTVYNEQFF. The chain has TRBV2 and TRBJ2-1; maybe TRBD1 (5 bases). This CDR3 spans 13 amino acids. CDR1 is SNHLY and CDR2 is FYNNEI in the germline V gene. V was pared by 5 bases and J by 3 bases, with 8 bases between.

This sequence joins TRBV7-9 and TRBJ2-1; 13 bases align to TRBD2. This CDR3 region has 18 residues. Losses at the gene ends were 5 bases for V and 0 bases for J; bases not matched to a gene: 7. Looked up from germline, CDR1 is SEHNR and CDR2 is FQNEAQ (reference sequence). The CDR3: CASSGGTSGTSSYNEQFF. The CDR3 nucleotides are TGTGCCAGCAGCGGAGGGACTAGCGGGACAAGCTCCTACAATGAGCAGTTCTTC.

The chain combines TRBV29-1 with TRBJ2-3, with a tentative D call TRBD2 (7 bases). Trimming took off 4 bases at V and 3 bases at J, with 14 bases between the two ends. CDR1 and CDR2 (germline): SQVTM, ANQGSEA. The CDR3 is 14 amino acids. The CDR3 nucleotides are TGCAGCGTTGGGGTCCGGGGGGCTACAGATACGCAGTATTTT. Translated: CSVGVRGATDTQYF.

The count of this clone is one. V is TRBV10-3 and J is TRBJ1-1; the match to TRBD1 covers 7 bases. The length of the CDR3 is 14 residues. Per the germline V gene, CDR1 is ENHRY and CDR2 is SYGVKD. Losses at the gene ends were 3 bases for V and 1 base for J; bases not matched to a gene: 2. CDR3 sequence (DNA): TGTGCCATCAGTGAACAGGGGCAGAACACTGAAGCTTTCTTT. This encodes CAISEQGQNTEAFF.

V gene TRBV15 combines with J gene TRBJ2-1, with 7 bases identical to TRBD1. The CDR3 contains 15 residues. The germline V gene encodes CDR1 LNHNV and CDR2 YYDKDF (reference sequence). V trimming: 0 bases; J trimming: 2 bases; junction bases outside the gene matches: 1. The DNA for the CDR3 is TGTGCCACCAGCAGAGAGGGGACAGCCTACAATGAGCAGTTCTTC. This encodes CATSREGTAYNEQFF.

The chain combines TRBV24-1 with TRBJ2-3; perhaps TRBD2 as D (6 bases). This CDR3 comprises 17 residues. Germline CDR1 KGHDR, CDR2 SFDVKD. Trimming cost V 2 bases and J 0 bases, with 14 bases left between them. CDR3 in amino acids: CATSDSGSGPSTDTQYF. CDR3 bases: TGTGCCACCAGTGATTCGGGTAGCGGTCCTAGCACAGATACGCAGTATTTT.

The chain uses TRBV21-1 and TRBJ2-6; TRBD2, as called in the table, went unchecked against the DNA. TRBV21-1 is given as a pseudogene. CDR3 length equals 13 residues. The CDR3: CASTGSGANVLTF. The CDR3 DNA reads TGTGCCTCTACCGGCTCTGGGGCCAACGTCCTGACTTTC.

This chain links TRBV11-2 with TRBJ2-5; a weak D match, TRBD2 (6 bases). Per germline, CDR1 SGHAT and CDR2 FQNNGV. CDR3 size: 13 residues. V was shortened by 2 bases and J by 4 bases, with 8 bases between the two germline ends. This chain's CDR3 is CASSLSGLETQYF. The CDR3 nucleotides read TGTGCCAGCAGCTTATCGGGACTAGAGACCCAGTACTTC.

This chain joins TRBV7-2 and TRBJ2-2; D is perhaps TRBD2 (6 bases). CDR1 is SGHTA, CDR2 FQGNSA, per germline. The CDR3 is made up of 13 amino acids. With 2 bases removed from V and 14 bases from J, the gap between germline ends came to 15 bases. The CDR3 coding sequence is TGTGCCAGCAGCTTACTACTAGCATTGGATCTGTTTTTT. Protein sequence: CASSLLLALDLFF.

The chain is built from TRBV10-2 and TRBJ2-7; D perhaps matches TRBD2 (5 bases). The CDR3 spans 11 residues. V was cut by 4 bases and J by 6 bases, with 7 bases left in between. CDR1 WSHSY and CDR2 SAAADI come from the germline V gene. The CDR3 reads CASSGGFEQYF. The CDR3 DNA sequence: TGCGCCAGCAGTGGAGGGTTCGAGCAGTACTTC.

The V call is TRBV5-8, the J call TRBJ1-1; D perhaps matches TRBD1 (5 bases). CDR3 length: 14 amino acids. CDR1 is SGHTS and CDR2 is YDEGEE in the germline V gene. V gave up 5 bases and J gave up 4 bases, with 15 bases separating them. Here the CDR3 DNA reads TGTGCCAGCAGGACAGTAACAAGCATCACTGAAGCTTTCTTT. Its translation: CASRTVTSITEAFF.

V usage is TRBV6-2 or TRBV6-3 and J usage is TRBJ2-5; D is perhaps TRBD2 (5 bases). Looked up from germline, CDR1 is MNHEY and CDR2 is SVGEGT. The CDR3 loop spans 11 amino acids. Trimming stripped 4 bases from V and 5 bases from J, with 5 bases between. The CDR3 DNA sequence: TGTGCCAGCAGTTCGGGGGAGACCCAGTACTTC. This gives the protein CASSSGETQYF.

This clone was detected once. The chain joins TRBV18 to TRBJ2-7; D not certain. Trimming cost V 0 bases and J 1 base, with 7 bases left between them. The length of the CDR3 is 14 residues. Per germline, CDR1 KGHSH and CDR2 LQKENI. The chain's CDR3 is CASSPPSKSYEQYF. DNA for the CDR3: TGTGCCAGCTCACCACCGAGCAAATCCTACGAGCAGTACTTC.

The gene calls are TRBV19 and TRBJ2-7, with D maybe TRBD1 (6 bases). Germline V gene data show CDR1 as LNHDA and CDR2 as SQIVND (reference sequence). This CDR3 spans 15 amino acids. The ends were cut back, 6 bases at V and 2 bases at J, with 17 bases in the middle. CDR3 sequence: CASRISGQGPYEQYF. The CDR3 nucleotides read TGTGCCAGTAGAATATCGGGACAAGGCCCCTACGAGCAGTACTTC.

The rearrangement joins TRBV28 to TRBJ2-5; a weak D match, TRBD1 (6 bases). Germline V gene data show CDR1 as MDHEN and CDR2 as SYDVKM. The length of the CDR3 is 14 residues. V was trimmed by 4 bases and J by 0 bases, leaving 9 bases between them. The CDR3 loop is CASSSQGYQETQYF. The CDR3 coding sequence is TGTGCCAGCAGTTCCCAGGGGTACCAAGAGACCCAGTACTTC.

The chain carries TRBV29-1 and TRBJ2-5; TRBD1 is a possible D gene (5 bases). The CDR3 length is 11 residues. Trimming shortened V by 5 bases and J by 4 bases, and 8 bases separated the two germline ends. Germline V gene lookup returns CDR1 SQVTM and CDR2 ANQGSEA. The CDR3 is CSVNQGETQYF. DNA of the CDR3: TGCAGCGTTAATCAGGGAGAGACCCAGTACTTC.

This clone appeared a single time. The rearrangement links TRBV11-2 to TRBJ2-2; 7 bases align to TRBD1. Losses at the gene ends were 1 base for V and 4 bases for J; bases not matched to a gene: 3. CDR1 and CDR2 from the germline V gene are SGHAT and FQNNGV. This CDR3 is built from 15 residues. CDR3 residues: CASSLVTGATGELFF. The CDR3 DNA follows: TGTGCCAGCAGCTTAGTAACAGGGGCCACCGGGGAGCTGTTTTTT.

The rearrangement joins TRBV6-6 to TRBJ2-7; perhaps TRBD1 as D (5 bases). Germline V gene lookup returns CDR1 MNHNY and CDR2 SVGAGI (reference sequence). Trimming removed 0 bases at V and 6 bases at J, with 15 bases between. The length of the CDR3 is 15 residues. This CDR3 is CASSYSLQVSGEQYF. The CDR3 DNA is TGTGCCAGCAGTTACTCGTTACAGGTCTCAGGCGAGCAGTACTTC.

The chain recombines TRBV11-2 with TRBJ1-5; no firm D call. Germline-derived CDR1 and CDR2 are SGHAT and FQNNGV. The CDR3 length is 13 residues. The V end lost 0 bases, the J end lost 9 bases, and 9 bases lay between the germline ends. The CDR3, as DNA: TGTGCCAGCAGCTTAGATATCCCGGGGCCCCAGCATTTT. This codes for CASSLDIPGPQHF.

This clone was recorded once. Other DNA sequences in the sample encode the same CDR3. This CDR3 reads CASSYTGTSGNTIYF. In nucleotides, the CDR3 is TGTGCCAGCAGTTACACGGGCACCTCTGGAAACACCATATATTTT. This chain links TRBV6-6 with TRBJ1-3; D not certain. Deletions cut 2 bases from V and 0 bases from J, with 8 bases between. This CDR3 is built from 15 residues. The germline gives CDR1 MNHNY, CDR2 SVGAGI (reference sequence).

The chain has TRBV7-2 and TRBJ2-7; 9 bases agree with TRBD1. V shed 3 bases and J 6 bases; nucleotides not matched to a gene: 6. Looked up from germline, CDR1 is SGHTA and CDR2 is FQGNSA. The CDR3 extends over 14 amino acids. CDR3 DNA sequence: TGTGCCAGCAGCTTGGACAGGGGCTCATCCGAGCAGTACTTC. Protein product: CASSLDRGSSEQYF.

The chain is built from TRBV19 and TRBJ2-3, with D unresolved. This CDR3 region has 15 residues. Per germline, CDR1 LNHDA and CDR2 SQIVND (reference sequence). V was trimmed by 5 bases and J by 2 bases, leaving 14 bases between them. CDR3 DNA: TGTGCCAGTAGTGGGCTAGTGCCTTCCACAGATACGCAGTATTTT. As protein: CASSGLVPSTDTQYF.

The chain uses TRBV4-3 and TRBJ1-1; D possibly corresponds to TRBD1 (5 bases). V lost 4 bases to trimming and J lost 2 bases, with 14 bases between them. The germline V gene encodes CDR1 LGHNA and CDR2 YSLEER. CDR3 length: 15 amino acids. The CDR3, as DNA: TGCGCCAGCAGCCCCGGGGACGGGGCAAACACTGAAGCTTTCTTT. It translates to CASSPGDGANTEAFF.

The V gene is TRBV28, the J gene TRBJ2-1, with 8 bases that match TRBD1. CDR1 and CDR2 (germline): MDHEN, SYDVKM. The CDR3 totals 12 residues. The ends lost 4 bases at V and 10 bases at J; junction bases unmatched: 3. CDR3 in amino acids: CASSSRGREQFF. Here the CDR3 DNA reads TGTGCCAGCAGTTCCAGGGGGCGGGAGCAGTTCTTC.

The chain recombines TRBV3-1 (or the pseudogene TRBV3-2) with TRBJ2-5; 9 nucleotides line up with TRBD1. Trimming removed 7 bases from V and 5 bases from J; junction bases left unmatched: 5. Germline CDR1 and CDR2: LGHDT and YNNKEL (reference sequence). This CDR3 has 13 residues. The CDR3 coding sequence is TGTGCCAGCACCCCCACAGGGGGCGAGACCCAGTACTTC. This sequence encodes CASTPTGGETQYF.

V usage is TRBV5-6 and J usage is TRBJ2-3; D possibly uses TRBD1 or TRBD2 (6 bases each). The V and J ends lost 2 bases and 0 bases respectively, with 13 bases between them. The germline gives CDR1 SGHDT, CDR2 YYEEEE. The CDR3 contains 16 residues. The CDR3 is CASSFLRGASTDTQYF. As DNA, the CDR3 is TGTGCCAGCAGCTTCCTTAGGGGGGCAAGCACAGATACGCAGTATTTT.